This T cell receptor beta chain was sequenced during a study of post-analysis software for immune sequencing data. General study points: For normalized Chao1 diversity, multiple sclerosis patients scored significantly lower than controls did. Five TRBV segments, TRBV5-6, TRBV5-1 and TRBV20-1 among them, were found more frequent in patients than controls. Samples from a shared batch, those prepared together, strongly co-clustered by F measure.

Unique molecular identifiers were carried by the TCR beta cDNA libraries. Some 450,000 cDNA molecules were recovered from an input of 1 to 10 million T cells. TCRdb independently ran MiXCR on the PCR reads; one entry per CDR3 protein. This sample carries approximately 730,000 distinct CDR3 sequences, around 45% of them seen once, and the ten largest clones take roughly 4.5%. Points on this clonotype: Antigen unknown.

The germline V gene has CDR1 MNHEY and CDR2 SVGAGI. The CDR3 totals 17 residues. The ends were cut back, 0 bases at V and 1 base at J, with 15 bases in the middle. The V call is TRBV6-5, the J call TRBJ1-2, with D unclear. The sequence came from a girl between 10 and 17 years old with multiple sclerosis. Sequencing was done on a sample of blood. The CDR3 sequence is CASSYSIMGFDNYGYTF. CDR3 nucleotides: TGTGCCAGCAGTTACTCGATTATGGGGTTCGATAACTATGGCTACACCTTC.